The clone carrying this T cell receptor beta chain was recorded a few times. Its antigen is undetermined. These data are taken from a study of T cell repertoires in cytomegalovirus infection. Study in general: CMV epitopes that were recently identified and HLA-C-restricted were used alongside well-studied HLA-B-restricted ones. An indication of both CMV infection and matching HLA type came from public TCR beta signatures.

Findings of the study overall: Identification of carriers of CMV plus the relevant HLA was achieved through cumulative public TCR beta family frequency.

The germline V gene has CDR1 SGHVS and CDR2 FQNEAQ. V dropped 3 bases and J dropped 0 bases, with 9 bases sitting between them. The CDR3 contains 15 residues. TCRdb re-called the reads through MiXCR, storing one row per CDR3 protein. The sample yields about 310,000 distinct CDR3 sequences, 20% to 30% seen once. The TCR comes from a human donor in good health (CMV status not recorded). Some clones in this sample may be carry-over from other donors' samples. Here the sequenced sample was cultured PBMCs, taken from culture after CMV antigen stimulation. The chain has TRBV7-8 and TRBJ1-3; maybe TRBD1 (6 bases). Written as DNA, the CDR3 is TGTGCCAGCAGCTTGGGACACAACTCTGGAAACACCATATATTTT. This codes for CASSLGHNSGNTIYF.